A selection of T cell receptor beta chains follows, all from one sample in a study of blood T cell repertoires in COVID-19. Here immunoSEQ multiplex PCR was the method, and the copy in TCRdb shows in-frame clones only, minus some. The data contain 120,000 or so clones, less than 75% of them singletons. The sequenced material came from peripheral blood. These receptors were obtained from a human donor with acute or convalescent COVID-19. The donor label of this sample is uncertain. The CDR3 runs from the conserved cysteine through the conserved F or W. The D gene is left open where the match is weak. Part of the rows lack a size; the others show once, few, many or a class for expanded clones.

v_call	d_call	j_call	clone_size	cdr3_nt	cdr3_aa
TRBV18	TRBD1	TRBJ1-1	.	TGTGCCAGCTCACTACGGGACAGGAACACTGAAGCTTTCTTT	CASSLRDRNTEAFF
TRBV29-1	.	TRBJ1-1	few	TGCAGCGGTCGGGCAGGGTTGAACACTGAAGCTTTCTTT	CSGRAGLNTEAFF
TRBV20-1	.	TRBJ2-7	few	TGCAGTGCTAGTCTCCAGCCCGGGGCCTACGAGCAGTACTTC	CSASLQPGAYEQYF
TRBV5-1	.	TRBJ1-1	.	TGCGCCAGCAGCTTGGCCGTTTCAGGTATCATGAACACTGAAGCTTTCTTT	CASSLAVSGIMNTEAFF
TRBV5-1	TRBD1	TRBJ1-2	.	TGCGCCAGCAGCCTCGACTCCCCTGGACAGGGCGGGGGCTACACCTTC	CASSLDSPGQGGGYTF
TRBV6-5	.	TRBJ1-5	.	TGTGCCAGCGGGGGGAGGGGTGGACGGCAGCCCCAGCATTTT	CASGGRGGRQPQHF
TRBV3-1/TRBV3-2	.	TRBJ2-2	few	TGTGCCAGCAGTCCCGGGGTCTTCGCCGGGGAGCTGTTTTTT	CASSPGVFAGELFF
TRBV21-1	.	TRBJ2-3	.	TGTGCCAGCAGCAAAGGGGGACAGGGGTGGGGTAGCACAGATACGCAGTATTTT	CASSKGGQGWGSTDTQYF
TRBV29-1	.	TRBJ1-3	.	TGCAGCGTAAACAGGAGGGGCTCTGGAAACACCATATATTTT	CSVNRRGSGNTIYF
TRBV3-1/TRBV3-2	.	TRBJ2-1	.	TGTGCCAGCAGCCGTGGACAGTTCTCCTACAATGAGCAGTTCTTC	CASSRGQFSYNEQFF
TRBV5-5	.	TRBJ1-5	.	TGTGCCAGCAGCTCAGCAGGGGCCTATCAGCCCCAGCATTTT	CASSSAGAYQPQHF
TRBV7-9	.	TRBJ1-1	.	TGTGCCAGCAGCTTAATCTTGCGCGCCTCTTTGAGCACTGAAGCTTTCTTT	CASSLILRASLSTEAFF
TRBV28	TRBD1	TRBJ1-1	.	TGTGCCAGCAGTCCCCCACAGGGGGCTGTCACTGAAGCTTTCTTT	CASSPPQGAVTEAFF
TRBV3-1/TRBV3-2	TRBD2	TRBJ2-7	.	TGTGCCAGCAGCCTGTTGAGGGGCGGGGGAAGCTCCTACGAGCAGTACTTC	CASSLLRGGGSSYEQYF
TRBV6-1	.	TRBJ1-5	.	TGTGCCAGCAGTGAATCTCTTAATCAGCCCCAGCATTTT	CASSESLNQPQHF
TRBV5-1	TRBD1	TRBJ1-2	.	TGCGCCAGCAGCCCACCGACAGGGGGTAACTATGGCTACACCTTC	CASSPPTGGNYGYTF
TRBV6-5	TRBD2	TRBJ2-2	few	TGTGCCAGCAGTTTGGCGGGGGGAGTAGCCGGGGAGCTGTTTTTT	CASSLAGGVAGELFF
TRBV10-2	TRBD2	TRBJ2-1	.	TGCGCCAGCAGTGAACTAGCGGGGAAAGGGGAGCAGTTCTTC	CASSELAGKGEQFF
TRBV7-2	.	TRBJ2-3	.	TGTGCCAGCAGCTTACAAAGCACAGATACGCAGTATTTT	CASSLQSTDTQYF
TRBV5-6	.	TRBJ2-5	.	TGTGCCAGCAGCCCCTCGAGCAGGGACCAAGAGACCCAGTACTTC	CASSPSSRDQETQYF
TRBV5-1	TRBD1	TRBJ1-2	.	TGCGCCAGCAGCTGGGGGACAGGCTATGGCTACACCTTC	CASSWGTGYGYTF
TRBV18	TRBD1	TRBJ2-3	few	TGTGCCAGCTCACCACGGACAGGGGGCAATGCAGATACGCAGTATTTT	CASSPRTGGNADTQYF
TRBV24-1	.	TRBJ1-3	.	TGTGCCACCAGTGATTCGACAGCCGGAAACACCATATATTTT	CATSDSTAGNTIYF
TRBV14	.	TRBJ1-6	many	TGTGCCAGCAGCCAAGGGAGGGAGTATTCACCCCTCCACTTT	CASSQGREYSPLHF
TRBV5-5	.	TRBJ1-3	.	TGTGCCAGCAGCTTGGGCCCAGGGGTTGCTGGAAACACCATATATTTT	CASSLGPGVAGNTIYF
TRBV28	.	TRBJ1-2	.	TGTGCCAGCCGAGGTAACTATGGCTACACCTTC	CASRGNYGYTF
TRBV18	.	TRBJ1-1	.	TGTGCCAGCTCACGGGGGCGGAACACTGAAGCTTTCTTT	CASSRGRNTEAFF
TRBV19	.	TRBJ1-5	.	TGTGCCAGTAGTATGGGGAGGGGTAATCAGCCCCAGCATTTT	CASSMGRGNQPQHF
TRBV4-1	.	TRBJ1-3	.	TGCGCCAGCAGCCCTCAGGCCGGGGCTGGAAACACCATATATTTT	CASSPQAGAGNTIYF